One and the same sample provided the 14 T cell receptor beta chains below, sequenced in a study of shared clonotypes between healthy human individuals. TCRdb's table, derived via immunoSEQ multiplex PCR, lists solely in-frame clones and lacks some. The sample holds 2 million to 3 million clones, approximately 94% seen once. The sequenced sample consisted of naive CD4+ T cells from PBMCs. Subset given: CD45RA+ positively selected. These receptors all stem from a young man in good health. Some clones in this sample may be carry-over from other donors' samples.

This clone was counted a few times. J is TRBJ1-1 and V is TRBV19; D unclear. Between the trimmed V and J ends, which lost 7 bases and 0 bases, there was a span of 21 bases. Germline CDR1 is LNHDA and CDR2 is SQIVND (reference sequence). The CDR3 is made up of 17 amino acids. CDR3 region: CASMESVYRPLNTEAFF. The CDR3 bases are TGTGCCAGTATGGAATCAGTTTACAGACCTTTGAACACTGAAGCTTTCTTT.

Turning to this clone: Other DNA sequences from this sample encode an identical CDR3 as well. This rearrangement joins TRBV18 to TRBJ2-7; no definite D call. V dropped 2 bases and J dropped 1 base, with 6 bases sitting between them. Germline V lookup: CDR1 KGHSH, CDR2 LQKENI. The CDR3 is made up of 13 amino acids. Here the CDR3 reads CASSPSASYEQYF. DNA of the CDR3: TGTGCCAGCTCACCATCAGCGTCCTACGAGCAGTACTTC. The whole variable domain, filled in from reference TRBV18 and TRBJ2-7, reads NAGVMQNPRHLVRRRGQEARLRCSPMKGHSHVYWYRQLPEEGLKFMVYLQKENIIDESGMPKERFSAEFPKEGPSILRIQQVVRGDSAAYFCASSPSASYEQYFGPGTRLTVT.

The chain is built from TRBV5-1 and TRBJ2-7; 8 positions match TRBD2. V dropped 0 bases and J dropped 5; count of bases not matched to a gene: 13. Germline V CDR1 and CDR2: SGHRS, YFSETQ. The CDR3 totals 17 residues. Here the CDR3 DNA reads TGCGCCAGCAGCTTGGTTGGAGCGGGAGCGGGATCGGACGAGCAGTACTTC. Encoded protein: CASSLVGAGAGSDEQYF.

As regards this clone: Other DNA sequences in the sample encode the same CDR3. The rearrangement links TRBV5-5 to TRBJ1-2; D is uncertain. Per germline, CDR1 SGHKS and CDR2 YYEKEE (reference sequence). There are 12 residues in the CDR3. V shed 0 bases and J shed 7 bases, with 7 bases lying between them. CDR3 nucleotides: TGTGCCAGCAGCTTGGGTCAAGGTGGCTACACCTTC. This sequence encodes CASSLGQGGYTF. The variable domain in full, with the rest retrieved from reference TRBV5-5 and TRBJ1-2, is DAGVTQSPTHLIKTRGQQVTLRCSPISGHKSVSWYQQVLGQGPQFIFQYYEKEERGRGNFPDRFSARQFPNYSSELNVNALLLGDSALYLCASSLGQGGYTFGSGTRLTVV.

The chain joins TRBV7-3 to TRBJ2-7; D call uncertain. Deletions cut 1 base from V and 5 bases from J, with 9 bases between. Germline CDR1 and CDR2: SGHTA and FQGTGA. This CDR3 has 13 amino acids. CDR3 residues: CASSLSQNNEQYF. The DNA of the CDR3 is TGTGCCAGCAGCTTAAGCCAGAACAACGAGCAGTACTTC.

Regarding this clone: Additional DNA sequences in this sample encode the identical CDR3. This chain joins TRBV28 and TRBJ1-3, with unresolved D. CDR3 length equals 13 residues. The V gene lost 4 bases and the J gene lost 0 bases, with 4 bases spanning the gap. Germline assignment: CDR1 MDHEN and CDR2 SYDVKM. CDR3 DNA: TGTGCCAGCAGTTGGGTCTCTGGAAACACCATATATTTT. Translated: CASSWVSGNTIYF.

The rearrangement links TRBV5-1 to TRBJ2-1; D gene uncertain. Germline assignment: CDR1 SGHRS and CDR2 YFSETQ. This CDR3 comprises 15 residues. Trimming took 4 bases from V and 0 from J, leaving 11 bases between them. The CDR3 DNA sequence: TGCGCCAGCAGCCCTAGGGCTAGCTCCTACAATGAGCAGTTCTTC. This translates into CASSPRASSYNEQFF.

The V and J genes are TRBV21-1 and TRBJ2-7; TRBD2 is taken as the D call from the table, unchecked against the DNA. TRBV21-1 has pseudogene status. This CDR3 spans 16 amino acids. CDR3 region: CASSTTGTSFSYEQYF. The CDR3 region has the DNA TGTGCCAGCAGCACAACCGGGACTAGCTTCTCCTACGAGCAGTACTTC.

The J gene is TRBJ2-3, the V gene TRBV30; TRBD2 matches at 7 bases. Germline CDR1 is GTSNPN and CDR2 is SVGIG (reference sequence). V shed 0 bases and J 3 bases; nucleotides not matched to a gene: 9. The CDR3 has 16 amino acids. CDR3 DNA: TGTGCCTGGAGTGTGGGGGGGAATAGAGGGACAGATACGCAGTATTTT. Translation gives CAWSVGGNRGTDTQYF.

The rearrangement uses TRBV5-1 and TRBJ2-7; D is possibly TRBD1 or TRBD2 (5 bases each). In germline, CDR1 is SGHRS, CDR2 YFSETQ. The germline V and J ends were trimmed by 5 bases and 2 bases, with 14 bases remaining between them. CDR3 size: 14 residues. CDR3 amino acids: CASSPGTSPYEQYF. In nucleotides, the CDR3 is TGCGCCAGCAGTCCTGGGACCTCTCCCTACGAGCAGTACTTC.

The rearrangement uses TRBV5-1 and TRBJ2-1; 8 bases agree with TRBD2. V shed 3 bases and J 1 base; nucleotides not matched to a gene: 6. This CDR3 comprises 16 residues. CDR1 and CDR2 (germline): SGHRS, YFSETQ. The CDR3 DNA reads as TGCGCCAGCAGCTCAATCATAGCGGGGTCCTACAATGAGCAGTTCTTC. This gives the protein CASSSIIAGSYNEQFF.

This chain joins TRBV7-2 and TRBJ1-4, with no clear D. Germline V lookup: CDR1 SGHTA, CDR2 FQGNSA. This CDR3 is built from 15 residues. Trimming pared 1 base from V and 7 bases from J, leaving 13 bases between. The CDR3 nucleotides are TGTGCCAGCAGCTTAGGTCCCCCTCTCGGTGAAAAACTGTTTTTT. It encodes CASSLGPPLGEKLFF.

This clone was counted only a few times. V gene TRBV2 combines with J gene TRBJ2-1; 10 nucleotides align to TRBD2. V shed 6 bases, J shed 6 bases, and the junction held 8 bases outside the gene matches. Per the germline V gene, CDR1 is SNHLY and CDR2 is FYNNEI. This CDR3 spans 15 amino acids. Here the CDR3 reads CASRRAGGPINEQFF. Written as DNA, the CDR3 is TGTGCCAGCAGGCGAGCGGGAGGGCCCATCAATGAGCAGTTCTTC.

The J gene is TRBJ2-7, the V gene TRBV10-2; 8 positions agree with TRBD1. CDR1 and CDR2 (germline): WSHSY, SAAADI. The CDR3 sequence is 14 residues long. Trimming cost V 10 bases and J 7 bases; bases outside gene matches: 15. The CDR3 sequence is CATAVLQGAMEQYF. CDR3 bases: TGCGCCACCGCGGTTTTGCAGGGGGCGATGGAGCAGTACTTC.